This TCR beta chain comes out of a study of identical twins. There are 16 residues in the CDR3. In germline, CDR1 is DFQATT, CDR2 SNEGSKA (reference sequence). Between the trimmed V and J ends, which lost 0 bases and 6 bases, there was a span of 17 bases. TCRdb called the 5' RACE reads again in MiXCR, with one record for every CDR3 protein. Of about 720,000 distinct CDR3 sequences in the sample, over 15% were seen once. Another study also made use of these data, one on T cells expressing NK-cell markers. According to that study: Sorted T-cell subsets CD3+CD56+NKG2C+, CD3+CD56+NKG2C- and CD3+CD56-NKG2C+ were TCR beta-sequenced. An anti-gamma-delta TCR antibody was added in several experiments. It restricted sorting to alpha-beta TCR-expressing T cells. The CD3+CD56-NKG2C+ fraction of a handful of donors was also led by these clonotypes.

This receptor was taken from a woman between 18 and 30 years old in good health. This chain connects TRBV20-1 to TRBJ2-2; perhaps TRBD1 as D (5 bases). Input material: PBMCs. The CDR3 DNA reads as TGCAGTGCTAGAGAAGGGGATTTTCGATACGCCGGGGAGCTGTTTTTT. The encoded protein is CSAREGDFRYAGELFF.